This is a list of T cell receptor beta chains from one sample in a study of post-analysis software for immune sequencing data. TCRdb ran MiXCR on the PCR reads and lists one entry per CDR3 protein. The sample yields some 800,000 distinct CDR3 sequences, just over 45% seen once. Sequencing used blood. Receptor source: a girl between 10 and 17 years old with multiple sclerosis. Both conserved end residues are part of each CDR3. A D gene is named only where the DNA matches it firmly. The size of a clone is reported for some rows only, either as once, few or many, or as a class for expanded clones.

j_gene: TRBJ2-7; d_gene: TRBD1; abundance: NA; v_gene: TRBV9; CDR3aa: CASSVGGDRGTYEQYF; CDR3nt: TGTGCCAGCAGCGTAGGCGGGGACAGGGGAACCTACGAGCAGTACTTC
j_gene: TRBJ1-2; d_gene: NA; abundance: NA; v_gene: TRBV6-4; CDR3aa: CTSSDGGGYTF; CDR3nt: TGTACCAGCAGTGACGGAGGGGGCTACACCTTC
j_gene: TRBJ2-7; d_gene: NA; abundance: few; v_gene: TRBV6-2/TRBV6-3; CDR3aa: CASSYLRGEQYF; CDR3nt: TGTGCCAGCAGTTACTTGAGGGGCGAGCAGTACTTC
j_gene: TRBJ1-2; d_gene: NA; abundance: NA; v_gene: TRBV10-2; CDR3aa: CASSEGQTIYGYTF; CDR3nt: TGCGCCAGCAGTGAGGGACAGACTATCTATGGCTACACCTTC
j_gene: TRBJ2-1; d_gene: TRBD2; abundance: NA; v_gene: TRBV4-3; CDR3aa: CASSQVTGLAGVGAQFF; CDR3nt: TGCGCCAGCAGCCAAGTAACCGGACTAGCGGGAGTCGGTGCTCAGTTCTTC
j_gene: TRBJ2-7; d_gene: NA; abundance: few; v_gene: TRBV2; CDR3aa: CASSAGGKTREQYF; CDR3nt: TGTGCCAGCAGTGCAGGGGGGAAAACTCGTGAGCAGTACTTC
j_gene: TRBJ2-1; d_gene: TRBD2; abundance: NA; v_gene: TRBV7-9; CDR3aa: CASSLSLTSGSSSSYNEQFF; CDR3nt: TGTGCCAGCAGCTTATCGCTTACTAGCGGGAGCTCCAGCTCCTACAATGAGCAGTTCTTC
j_gene: TRBJ2-1; d_gene: NA; abundance: once; v_gene: TRBV20-1; CDR3aa: CSARVQTSSYNEQFF; CDR3nt: TGCAGTGCTAGAGTACAAACTAGCTCCTACAATGAGCAGTTCTTC
j_gene: TRBJ1-6; d_gene: TRBD1; abundance: few; v_gene: TRBV7-2; CDR3aa: CASSLAGTGRNSPLHF; CDR3nt: TGTGCCAGCAGCCTGGCCGGGACAGGCCGAAATTCACCCCTCCACTTT
j_gene: TRBJ2-3; d_gene: TRBD2; abundance: NA; v_gene: TRBV10-3; CDR3aa: CASKPGREIDTQYF; CDR3nt: TGTGCCTCAAAGCCCGGGCGGGAGATAGATACGCAGTATTTT
j_gene: TRBJ2-5; d_gene: NA; abundance: NA; v_gene: TRBV7-2; CDR3aa: CASSLPNGEETQYF; CDR3nt: TGTGCCAGCAGCTTACCAAATGGGGAGGAGACCCAGTACTTC
j_gene: TRBJ2-3; d_gene: NA; abundance: few; v_gene: TRBV7-3; CDR3aa: CASSGGGAVVRTDTQYF; CDR3nt: TGTGCCAGCAGCGGGGGAGGTGCGGTAGTTCGCACAGATACGCAGTATTTT
j_gene: TRBJ2-1; d_gene: TRBD2; abundance: NA; v_gene: TRBV5-1; CDR3aa: CASSWGPGGANEQFF; CDR3nt: TGCGCCAGCAGCTGGGGCCCCGGGGGGGCCAATGAGCAGTTCTTC
j_gene: TRBJ2-7; d_gene: TRBD2; abundance: NA; v_gene: TRBV12-3/TRBV12-4; CDR3aa: CASSLETSGAYEQYF; CDR3nt: TGTGCCAGCAGTTTAGAGACTAGCGGGGCCTACGAGCAGTACTTC
j_gene: TRBJ2-7; d_gene: NA; abundance: NA; v_gene: TRBV19; CDR3aa: CASSTQRAKGEQYF; CDR3nt: TGTGCCAGTAGTACCCAGCGGGCCAAGGGCGAGCAGTACTTC
j_gene: TRBJ1-2; d_gene: TRBD1; abundance: NA; v_gene: TRBV28; CDR3aa: CASRSGGGNYGYTF; CDR3nt: TGTGCCAGCAGGTCGGGAGGGGGCAACTATGGCTACACCTTC
j_gene: TRBJ1-2; d_gene: NA; abundance: NA; v_gene: TRBV20-1; CDR3aa: CSARAQTYGYTF; CDR3nt: TGCAGTGCTAGAGCGCAAACCTATGGCTACACCTTC
j_gene: TRBJ1-2; d_gene: TRBD1; abundance: few; v_gene: TRBV12-3/TRBV12-4; CDR3aa: CASSPGQGTNYGYTF; CDR3nt: TGTGCCAGCAGTCCCGGACAGGGCACTAACTATGGCTACACCTTC
j_gene: TRBJ2-5; d_gene: NA; abundance: NA; v_gene: TRBV20-1; CDR3aa: CSARGGPVGLWETQYF; CDR3nt: TGCAGTGCTAGGGGCGGCCCCGTGGGTCTATGGGAGACCCAGTACTTC
j_gene: TRBJ2-7; d_gene: NA; abundance: NA; v_gene: TRBV28; CDR3aa: CASSLGGAELREQYF; CDR3nt: TGTGCCAGCAGTTTGGGGGGAGCTGAATTGCGCGAGCAGTACTTC
j_gene: TRBJ2-7; d_gene: NA; abundance: few; v_gene: TRBV29-1; CDR3aa: CNVEGRDGQYF; CDR3nt: TGCAACGTTGAGGGGCGCGATGGGCAGTACTTC
j_gene: TRBJ1-6; d_gene: TRBD1; abundance: few; v_gene: TRBV7-3; CDR3aa: CASSLLGQDNSPLHF; CDR3nt: TGTGCCAGCAGCTTACTAGGACAGGATAATTCACCCCTCCACTTT
j_gene: TRBJ2-1; d_gene: TRBD1; abundance: few; v_gene: TRBV5-5; CDR3aa: CASSTGQGDYNEQFF; CDR3nt: TGTGCCAGCAGCACTGGACAGGGGGACTACAATGAGCAGTTCTTC
j_gene: TRBJ2-5; d_gene: NA; abundance: few; v_gene: TRBV4-2; CDR3aa: CASSQDMKDQETQYF; CDR3nt: TGTGCCAGCAGCCAAGATATGAAGGACCAAGAGACCCAGTACTTC
j_gene: TRBJ2-7; d_gene: NA; abundance: once; v_gene: TRBV28; CDR3aa: CASSPDPDEQYF; CDR3nt: TGTGCCAGCAGCCCCGACCCGGACGAGCAGTACTTC
j_gene: TRBJ1-4; d_gene: TRBD1; abundance: NA; v_gene: TRBV20-1; CDR3aa: CSARDFRGSEKRFF; CDR3nt: TGCAGTGCTAGAGATTTCAGGGGGTCTGAAAAACGGTTTTTT
j_gene: TRBJ2-7; d_gene: TRBD2; abundance: few; v_gene: TRBV29-1; CDR3aa: CSVVIAGVQSKQYF; CDR3nt: TGCAGCGTTGTGATAGCGGGAGTCCAGAGCAAGCAGTACTTC
j_gene: TRBJ2-5; d_gene: NA; abundance: NA; v_gene: TRBV6-1; CDR3aa: CASSEALVRAQRQETQYF; CDR3nt: TGTGCCAGCAGTGAAGCGTTAGTGAGGGCCCAAAGACAAGAGACCCAGTACTTC
j_gene: TRBJ2-1; d_gene: TRBD1; abundance: NA; v_gene: TRBV20-1; CDR3aa: CSARGFLGAEHNEQFF; CDR3nt: TGCAGTGCCAGGGGGTTCTTAGGGGCAGAGCACAATGAGCAGTTCTTC
j_gene: TRBJ1-2; d_gene: NA; abundance: few; v_gene: TRBV6-2/TRBV6-3; CDR3aa: CASSYLLAGDYGYTF; CDR3nt: TGCGCCAGCAGTTACCTTCTTGCGGGGGACTATGGTTACACCTTC
j_gene: TRBJ1-2; d_gene: TRBD1; abundance: NA; v_gene: TRBV10-3; CDR3aa: CAISVDRGSGYTF; CDR3nt: TGTGCCATCAGTGTGGACAGGGGATCCGGCTACACCTTC
j_gene: TRBJ2-1; d_gene: NA; abundance: NA; v_gene: TRBV5-6; CDR3aa: CASSSFRINEQFF; CDR3nt: TGTGCCAGCAGCTCCTTTCGGATCAATGAGCAGTTCTTC
j_gene: TRBJ2-7; d_gene: NA; abundance: few; v_gene: TRBV29-1; CDR3aa: CSVDTYGSKFYNEQYF; CDR3nt: TGCAGCGTTGATACTTACGGGAGTAAGTTCTACAATGAGCAGTACTTC
j_gene: TRBJ2-3; d_gene: NA; abundance: NA; v_gene: TRBV20-1; CDR3aa: CSARVKGGTDTQYF; CDR3nt: TGCAGTGCTAGAGTAAAGGGAGGCACAGATACGCAGTATTTT
j_gene: TRBJ2-7; d_gene: TRBD2; abundance: few; v_gene: TRBV27; CDR3aa: CASGGTSGSEYF; CDR3nt: TGTGCCAGCGGGGGCACTAGCGGGAGTGAGTACTTC
j_gene: TRBJ1-2; d_gene: NA; abundance: few; v_gene: TRBV5-1; CDR3aa: CASSLGRGGIYGYTF; CDR3nt: TGCGCCAGCAGCTTGGGTCGCGGGGGAATCTATGGCTACACCTTC
j_gene: TRBJ2-7; d_gene: NA; abundance: NA; v_gene: TRBV4-1; CDR3aa: CASSQDGMGEQYF; CDR3nt: TGCGCCAGCAGCCAAGATGGCATGGGGGAGCAGTACTTC
j_gene: TRBJ2-1; d_gene: TRBD2; abundance: NA; v_gene: TRBV27; CDR3aa: CASHQAGGGYNEQFF; CDR3nt: TGTGCCAGCCATCAAGCGGGAGGGGGTTACAATGAGCAGTTCTTC
j_gene: TRBJ2-3; d_gene: TRBD2; abundance: NA; v_gene: TRBV29-1; CDR3aa: CSVLVLAGVDTQYF; CDR3nt: TGCAGCGTTTTAGTACTAGCGGGAGTGGATACGCAGTATTTT
j_gene: TRBJ2-7; d_gene: TRBD1; abundance: few; v_gene: TRBV29-1; CDR3aa: CSATPIATGSSYEQYF; CDR3nt: TGCAGCGCTACCCCTATAGCGACAGGGAGCTCCTACGAGCAGTACTTC
j_gene: TRBJ2-1; d_gene: TRBD2; abundance: NA; v_gene: TRBV3-1; CDR3aa: CASSQDLAGGPSYNEQFF; CDR3nt: TGTGCCAGCAGCCAAGATCTAGCGGGAGGGCCTTCTTACAATGAGCAGTTCTTC
j_gene: TRBJ1-5; d_gene: NA; abundance: NA; v_gene: TRBV20-1; CDR3aa: CSARDGGGFSNQPQHF; CDR3nt: TGCAGTGCTAGAGATGGAGGGGGTTTTAGCAATCAGCCCCAGCATTTT
j_gene: TRBJ2-5; d_gene: TRBD2; abundance: NA; v_gene: TRBV29-1; CDR3aa: CSVEGLAVQETQYF; CDR3nt: TGCAGCGTGGAGGGACTAGCGGTACAAGAGACCCAGTACTTC
j_gene: TRBJ1-5; d_gene: NA; abundance: NA; v_gene: TRBV20-1; CDR3aa: CSARGELWSNQPQHF; CDR3nt: TGCAGTGCTAGAGGGGAATTGTGGAGCAATCAGCCCCAGCATTTT
j_gene: TRBJ2-3; d_gene: TRBD2; abundance: many; v_gene: TRBV24-1; CDR3aa: CATRGTSGTDTQYF; CDR3nt: TGTGCCACCCGTGGGACTAGCGGCACAGATACGCAGTATTTT
j_gene: TRBJ2-5; d_gene: NA; abundance: few; v_gene: TRBV6-6; CDR3aa: CASSYNREETQYF; CDR3nt: TGTGCCAGCAGTTACAACAGAGAAGAGACCCAGTACTTC
j_gene: TRBJ2-1; d_gene: TRBD2; abundance: few; v_gene: TRBV13; CDR3aa: CASSPRATSGSAYNEQFF; CDR3nt: TGTGCCAGCAGCCCCCGGGCGACTAGCGGGAGCGCCTACAATGAGCAGTTCTTC
j_gene: TRBJ2-1; d_gene: TRBD2; abundance: NA; v_gene: TRBV4-1; CDR3aa: CASSQEGGTSYNEQFF; CDR3nt: TGCGCCAGCAGCCAAGAGGGGGGGACCTCCTACAATGAGCAGTTCTTC
j_gene: TRBJ2-1; d_gene: NA; abundance: NA; v_gene: TRBV20-1; CDR3aa: CSAPLSGQLGIGQFF; CDR3nt: TGCAGTGCTCCCCTTAGTGGTCAATTAGGCATTGGGCAGTTCTTC
j_gene: TRBJ2-1; d_gene: NA; abundance: once; v_gene: TRBV6-1; CDR3aa: CASRDFDNEQFF; CDR3nt: TGTGCCAGCAGGGACTTCGACAATGAGCAGTTCTTC
j_gene: TRBJ2-1; d_gene: TRBD2; abundance: NA; v_gene: TRBV20-1; CDR3aa: CSARDLGGNSDNEQFF; CDR3nt: TGCAGTGCTAGAGACCTGGGGGGGAATTCCGACAATGAGCAGTTCTTC